The present entry profiles one T cell receptor (beta chain) with its context. The antigen is undetermined. The donors were in the 120-subject validation cohort, distinct from the approximately 670-subject first cohort. This record belongs to a study of cytomegalovirus exposure and HLA in healthy donors. Assay used: immunoSEQ multiplex PCR; TCRdb lists only in-frame clones, some missing. Here the sample spans about 160,000 clones, 91% being singletons. Broader study findings: Confirmation in vitro established that three CMV-associated chains were specific for CMV antigens. Usually a TCR sequence was rare, but some public TCRs were found in many donors. Among TCR beta chains, those listed as cytomegalovirus-associated numbered around 180.

This receptor was obtained from a woman aged 18 to 35 in good health and CMV-seropositive. The source material was PBMCs.

The CDR3 here is CASSFRQGGYEQYF. In DNA, the CDR3 is TGTGCCAGCAGTTTTCGACAGGGGGGGTACGAGCAGTACTTC. The chain couples TRBV27 to TRBJ2-7; 9 nucleotides align to TRBD1. The V segment lost 3 bases and the J segment 4 bases; nucleotides outside the gene matches: 4. CDR1 is MNHEY and CDR2 is SMNVEV in the germline V gene (reference sequence). The CDR3 has 14 residues.